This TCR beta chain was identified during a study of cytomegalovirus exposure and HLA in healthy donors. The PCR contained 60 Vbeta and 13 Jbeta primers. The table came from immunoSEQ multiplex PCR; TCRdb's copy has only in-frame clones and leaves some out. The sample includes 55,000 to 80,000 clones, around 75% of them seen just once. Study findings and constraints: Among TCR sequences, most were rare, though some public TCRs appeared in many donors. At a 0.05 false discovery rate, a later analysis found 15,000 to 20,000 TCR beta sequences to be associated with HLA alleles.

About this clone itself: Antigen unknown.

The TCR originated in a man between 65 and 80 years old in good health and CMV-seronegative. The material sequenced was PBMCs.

CDR3 amino acids: CASSAQLPSSYNEQFF. The DNA of the CDR3 is TGCGCCAGCAGCGCACAATTACCCTCCTCCTACAATGAGCAGTTCTTC. The V gene is TRBV5-1, the J gene TRBJ2-1; unclear D gene. Trimming pared 4 bases from V and 0 bases from J, leaving 14 bases between. Germline V lookup: CDR1 SGHRS, CDR2 YFSETQ. The CDR3 runs 16 residues.